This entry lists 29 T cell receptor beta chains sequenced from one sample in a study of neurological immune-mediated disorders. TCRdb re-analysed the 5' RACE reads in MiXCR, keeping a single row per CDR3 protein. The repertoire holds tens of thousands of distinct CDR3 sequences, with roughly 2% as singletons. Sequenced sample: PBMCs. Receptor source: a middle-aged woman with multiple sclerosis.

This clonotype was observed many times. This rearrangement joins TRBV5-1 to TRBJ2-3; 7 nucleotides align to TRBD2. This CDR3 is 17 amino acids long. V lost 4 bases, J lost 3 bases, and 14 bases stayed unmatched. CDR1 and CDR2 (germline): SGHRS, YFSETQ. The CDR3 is CASSPRGRPGGTDTQYF. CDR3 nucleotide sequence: TGCGCCAGCAGCCCTCGGGGCCGTCCCGGGGGGACAGATACGCAGTATTTT. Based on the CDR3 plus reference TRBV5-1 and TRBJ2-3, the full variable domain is KAGVTQTPRYLIKTRGQQVTLSCSPISGHRSVSWYQQTPGQGLQFLFEYFSETQRNKGNFPGRFSGRQFSNSRSEMNVSTLELGDSALYLCASSPRGRPGGTDTQYFGPGTRLTVL.

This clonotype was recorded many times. The CDR3, as DNA: TGTGCCAGCTCACGGGACCCTGACACTGAAGCTTTCTTT. Residues: CASSRDPDTEAFF. The chain joins TRBV18 to TRBJ1-1; a possible D gene is TRBD1 (5 bases). CDR1 KGHSH and CDR2 LQKENI come from the germline V gene. CDR3 length equals 13 residues. V lost 4 bases to trimming and J lost 3 bases, with 9 bases between them.

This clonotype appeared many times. The CDR3 loop is CASSPTALLGTQYF. The CDR3 DNA is TGTGCCAGCAGTCCCACCGCCCTCCTTGGGACCCAGTACTTC. The chain recombines TRBV27 with TRBJ2-5; unclear D gene. V lost 5 bases and J lost 7, with 17 bases in between. Germline assignment: CDR1 MNHEY and CDR2 SMNVEV (reference sequence). The CDR3 spans 14 residues.

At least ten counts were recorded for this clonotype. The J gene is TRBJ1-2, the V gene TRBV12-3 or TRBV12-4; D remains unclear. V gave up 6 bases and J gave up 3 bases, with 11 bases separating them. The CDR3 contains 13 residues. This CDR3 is CASRFGVDYGYTF. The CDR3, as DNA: TGTGCCAGCAGATTTGGGGTTGACTATGGCTACACCTTC.

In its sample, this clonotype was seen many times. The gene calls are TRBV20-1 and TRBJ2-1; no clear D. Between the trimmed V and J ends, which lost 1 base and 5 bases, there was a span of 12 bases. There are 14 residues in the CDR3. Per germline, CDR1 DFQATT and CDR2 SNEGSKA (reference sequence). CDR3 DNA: TGCAGTGCTAGAGCGGTAGCCCCTGACAATGAGCAGTTCTTC. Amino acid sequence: CSARAVAPDNEQFF.

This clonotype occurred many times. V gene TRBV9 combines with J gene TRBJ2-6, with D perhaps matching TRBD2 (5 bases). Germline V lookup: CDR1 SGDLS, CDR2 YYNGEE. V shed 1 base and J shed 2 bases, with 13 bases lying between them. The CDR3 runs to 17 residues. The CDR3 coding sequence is TGTGCCAGCAGCGTACGGGGTGGTTGGACTGGGGCCAACGTCCTGACTTTC. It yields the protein CASSVRGGWTGANVLTF.

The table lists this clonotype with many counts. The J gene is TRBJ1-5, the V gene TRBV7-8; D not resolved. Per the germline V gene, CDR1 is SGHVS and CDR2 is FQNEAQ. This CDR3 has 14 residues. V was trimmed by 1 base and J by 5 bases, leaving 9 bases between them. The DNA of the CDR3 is TGTGCCAGCAGCTTAGGGGGTCGATATCAGCCCCAGCATTTT. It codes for CASSLGGRYQPQHF.

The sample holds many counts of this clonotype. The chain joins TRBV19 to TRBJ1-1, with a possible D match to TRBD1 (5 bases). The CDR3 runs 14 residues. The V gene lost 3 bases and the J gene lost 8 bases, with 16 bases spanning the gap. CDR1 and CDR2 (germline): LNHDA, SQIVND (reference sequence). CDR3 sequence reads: CASSMGHRGIEAFF. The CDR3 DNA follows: TGTGCCAGTAGTATGGGGCACCGGGGGATCGAAGCTTTCTTT. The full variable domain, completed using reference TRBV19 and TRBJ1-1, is DGGITQSPKYLFRKEGQNVTLSCEQNLNHDAMYWYRQDPGQGLRLIYYSQIVNDFQKGDIAEGYSVSREKKESFPLTVTSAQKNPTAFYLCASSMGHRGIEAFFGQGTRLTVV.

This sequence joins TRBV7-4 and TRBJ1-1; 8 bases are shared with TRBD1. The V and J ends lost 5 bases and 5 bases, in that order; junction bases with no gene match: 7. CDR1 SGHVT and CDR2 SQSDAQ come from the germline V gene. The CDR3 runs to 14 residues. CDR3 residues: CASSRTGPGTEAFF. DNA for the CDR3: TGTGCCAGCAGCCGGACAGGGCCAGGGACTGAAGCTTTCTTT.

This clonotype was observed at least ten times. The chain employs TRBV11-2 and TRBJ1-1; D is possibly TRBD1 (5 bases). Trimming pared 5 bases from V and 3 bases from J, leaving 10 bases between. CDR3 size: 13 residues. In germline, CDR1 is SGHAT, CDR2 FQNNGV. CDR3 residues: CASSRGGHTEAFF. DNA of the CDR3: TGTGCCAGCAGCAGGGGCGGGCACACTGAAGCTTTCTTT. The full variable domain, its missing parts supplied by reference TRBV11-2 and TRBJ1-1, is EAGVAQSPRYKIIEKRQSVAFWCNPISGHATLYWYQQILGQGPKLLIQFQNNGVVDDSQLPKDRFSAERLKGVDSTLKIQPAKLEDSAVYLCASSRGGHTEAFFGQGTRLTVV.

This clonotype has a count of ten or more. Here the CDR3 reads CASSLGDGLADTQYF. CDR3 sequence (DNA): TGTGCCAGCAGCTTGGGGGACGGCCTGGCAGATACGCAGTATTTT. This chain links TRBV7-9 with TRBJ2-3; either TRBD1 or TRBD2 may fit D (5 bases each). Deletions cut 3 bases from V and 4 bases from J, with 14 bases between. The germline gives CDR1 SEHNR, CDR2 FQNEAQ (reference sequence). This CDR3 region has 15 residues.

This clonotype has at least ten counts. As DNA, the CDR3 is TGCGCCAGCAGCTTGGAAGCGACGGAGACCCAGTACTTC. Protein: CASSLEATETQYF. The V and J genes are TRBV5-1 and TRBJ2-5, with D hard to call. Germline V CDR1 and CDR2: SGHRS, YFSETQ. Trimming took off 0 bases at V and 5 bases at J, with 8 bases between the two ends. This CDR3 has 13 amino acids.

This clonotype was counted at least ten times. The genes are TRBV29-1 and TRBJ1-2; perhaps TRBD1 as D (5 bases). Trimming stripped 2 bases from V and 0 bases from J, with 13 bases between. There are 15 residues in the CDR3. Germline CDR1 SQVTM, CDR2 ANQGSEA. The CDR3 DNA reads TGCAGCGTTGAAAGGGGCAGCGGGGCTAACTATGGCTACACCTTC. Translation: CSVERGSGANYGYTF.

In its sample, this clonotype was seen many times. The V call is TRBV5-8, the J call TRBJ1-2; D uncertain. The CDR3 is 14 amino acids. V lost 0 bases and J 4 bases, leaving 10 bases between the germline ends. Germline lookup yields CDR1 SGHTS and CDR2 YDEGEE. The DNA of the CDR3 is TGTGCCAGCAGCTTGGCCGAGGGAGTCTATGGCTACACCTTC. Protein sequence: CASSLAEGVYGYTF.

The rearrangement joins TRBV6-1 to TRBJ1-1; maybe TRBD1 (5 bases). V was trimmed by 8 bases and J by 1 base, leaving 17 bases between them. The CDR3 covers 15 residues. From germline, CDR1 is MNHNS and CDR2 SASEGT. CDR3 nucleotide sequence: TGTGCCAGCGTCCCGCGGGGCCGGGAGAACACTGAAGCTTTCTTT. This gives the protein CASVPRGRENTEAFF.

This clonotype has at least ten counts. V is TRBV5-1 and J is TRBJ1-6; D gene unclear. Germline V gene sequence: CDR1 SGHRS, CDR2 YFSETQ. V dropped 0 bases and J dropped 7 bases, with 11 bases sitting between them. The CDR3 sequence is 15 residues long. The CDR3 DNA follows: TGCGCCAGCAGCTTGGCCAGGAATTTGAATTCACCCCTCCACTTT. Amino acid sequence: CASSLARNLNSPLHF.

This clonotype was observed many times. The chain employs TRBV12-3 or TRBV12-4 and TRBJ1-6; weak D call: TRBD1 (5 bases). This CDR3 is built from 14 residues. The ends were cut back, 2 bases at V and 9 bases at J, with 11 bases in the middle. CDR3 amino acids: CASSLTGQGSPLHF. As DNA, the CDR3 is TGTGCCAGCAGTTTAACCGGTCAGGGTTCACCCCTCCACTTT.

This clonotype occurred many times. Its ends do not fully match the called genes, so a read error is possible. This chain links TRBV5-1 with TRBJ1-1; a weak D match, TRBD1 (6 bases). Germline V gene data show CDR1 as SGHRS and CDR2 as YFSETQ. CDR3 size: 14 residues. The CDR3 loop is CASSLDSRDTEAFF. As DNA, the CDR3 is TGCGCCAGCAGTTTGGACAGCAGGGACACTGAAGCTTTCTTT.

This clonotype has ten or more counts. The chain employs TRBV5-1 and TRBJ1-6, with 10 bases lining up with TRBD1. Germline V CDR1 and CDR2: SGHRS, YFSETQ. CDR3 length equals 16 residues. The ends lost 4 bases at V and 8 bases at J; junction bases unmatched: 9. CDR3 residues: CASSGQGQGTHSPLHF. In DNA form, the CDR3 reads TGCGCCAGCAGCGGCCAGGGACAGGGGACGCATTCACCCCTCCACTTT.

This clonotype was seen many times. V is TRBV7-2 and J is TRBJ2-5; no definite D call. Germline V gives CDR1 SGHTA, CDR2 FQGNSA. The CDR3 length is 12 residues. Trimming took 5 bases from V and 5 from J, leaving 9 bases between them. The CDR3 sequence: CASSQLVETQYF. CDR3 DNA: TGTGCCAGCAGCCAGCTTGTTGAGACCCAGTACTTC.

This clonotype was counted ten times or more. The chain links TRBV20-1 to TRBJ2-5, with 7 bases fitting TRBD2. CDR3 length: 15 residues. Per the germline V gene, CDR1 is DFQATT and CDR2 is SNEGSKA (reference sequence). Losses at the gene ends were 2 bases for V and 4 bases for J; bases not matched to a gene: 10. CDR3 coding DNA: TGCAGTGCTAGATCCCCCCTTGGGGGGGGAGAGACCCAGTACTTC. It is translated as CSARSPLGGGETQYF.

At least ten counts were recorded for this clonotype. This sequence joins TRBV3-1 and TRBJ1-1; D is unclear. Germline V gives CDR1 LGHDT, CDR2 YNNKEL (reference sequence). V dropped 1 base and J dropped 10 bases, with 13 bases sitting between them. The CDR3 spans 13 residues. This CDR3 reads CASSQGGTAGAFF. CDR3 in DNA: TGTGCCAGCAGCCAAGGAGGCACGGCTGGAGCTTTCTTT.

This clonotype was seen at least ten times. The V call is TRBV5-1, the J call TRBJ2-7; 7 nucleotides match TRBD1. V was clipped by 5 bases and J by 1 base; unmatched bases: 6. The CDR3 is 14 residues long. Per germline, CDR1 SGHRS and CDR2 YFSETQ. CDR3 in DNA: TGCGCCAGCAGTTCCCAGGGGGAATCCTACGAGCAGTACTTC. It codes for CASSSQGESYEQYF. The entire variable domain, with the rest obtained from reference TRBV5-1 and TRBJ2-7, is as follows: KAGVTQTPRYLIKTRGQQVTLSCSPISGHRSVSWYQQTPGQGLQFLFEYFSETQRNKGNFPGRFSGRQFSNSRSEMNVSTLELGDSALYLCASSSQGESYEQYFGPGTRLTVT.

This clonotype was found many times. The CDR3 loop is CASSLRKSNQPQHF. CDR3 sequence (DNA): TGTGCCAGCAGTTTAAGGAAATCCAATCAGCCCCAGCATTTT. The V call is TRBV27, the J call TRBJ1-5, with D unclear. Trimming left V 2 bases short and J 3 bases short, with 8 bases between. The CDR3 is 14 amino acids. Per germline, CDR1 MNHEY and CDR2 SMNVEV (reference sequence).

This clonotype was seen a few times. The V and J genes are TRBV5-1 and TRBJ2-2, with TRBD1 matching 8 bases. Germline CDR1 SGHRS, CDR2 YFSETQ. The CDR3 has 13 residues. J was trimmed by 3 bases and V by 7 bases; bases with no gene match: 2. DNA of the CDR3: TGCGCCAGCGGGGGACAGGACACCGGGGAGCTGTTTTTT. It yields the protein CASGGQDTGELFF.

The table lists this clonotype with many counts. This CDR3 is CASSYYPHGYTF. The DNA of the CDR3 is TGTGCCAGCAGTTATTATCCCCATGGCTACACCTTC. The chain uses TRBV12-3 or TRBV12-4 and TRBJ1-2; D not certain. Trimming took off 4 bases at V and 6 bases at J, with 9 bases between the two ends. The CDR3 is made up of 12 amino acids.

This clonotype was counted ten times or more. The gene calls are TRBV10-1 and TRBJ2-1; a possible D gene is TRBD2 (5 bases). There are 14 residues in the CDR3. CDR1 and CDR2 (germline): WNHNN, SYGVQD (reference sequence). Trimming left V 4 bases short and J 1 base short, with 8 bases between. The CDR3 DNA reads TGCGCCAGCAGTGCACGGGGTTCCTACAATGAGCAGTTCTTC. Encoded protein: CASSARGSYNEQFF.

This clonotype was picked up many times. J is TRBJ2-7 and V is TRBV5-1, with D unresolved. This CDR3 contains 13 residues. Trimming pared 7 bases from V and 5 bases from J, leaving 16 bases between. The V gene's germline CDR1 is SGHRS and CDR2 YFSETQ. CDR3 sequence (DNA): TGCGCCAGCCAATTCGCCCCCTCGGACGAGCAGTACTTC. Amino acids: CASQFAPSDEQYF.

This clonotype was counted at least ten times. The CDR3 loop is CASSASGATNEKLFF. The CDR3 coding sequence is TGCGCCAGCAGCGCATCAGGCGCAACTAATGAAAAACTGTTTTTT. J is TRBJ1-4 and V is TRBV5-1; D gene uncertain. The V end lost 4 bases, the J end lost 0 bases, and 10 bases lay between the germline ends. This CDR3 is built from 15 residues. CDR1 is SGHRS and CDR2 is YFSETQ in the germline V gene.